The T cell receptor beta chain under discussion was sequenced for a study of STAT5B mutations in CD4+ large granular lymphocyte leukemia. Study as a whole: The CDR3 'QG' motif was associated with a particular HLA allele among healthy donors.

Germline assignment: CDR1 SGHVS and CDR2 FQNEAQ. The CDR3 contains 13 residues. Trimming took 5 bases from V and 3 from J, leaving 10 bases between them. Sequencing was performed with immunoSEQ multiplex PCR; in TCRdb, only in-frame clones are kept and a portion is missing. The sample consists of 35,000 to 45,000 clones, 80% to 90% of them appearing once. Turning to this clone: Its antigen remains unknown.

Findings and caveats of the study: Without HLA matching, higher CD4+ than CD8+ T-LGLL clonality could reflect small sample size.

Material: CD4+ T cells from blood buffy coats. The chain joins TRBV7-8 to TRBJ2-5; no firm D call. The receptor was derived from a human donor in good health. The DNA of the CDR3 is TGTGCCAGCAGCCCCCCTGCAGAAGAGACCCAGTACTTC. As protein: CASSPPAEETQYF.